This TCR beta chain is drawn from a study of CXCR3-negative and CXCR3-positive naive CD8 T cells. From germline, CDR1 is MRHNA and CDR2 SNTAGT. CDR3 length: 14 amino acids. UMI-labeled 5' RACE yielded the TRB cDNA libraries. For each CDR3 protein, TCRdb gives one entry from its re-call of the 5' RACE reads, without DNA. This sample's table has under 150,000 distinct CDR3 sequences. For this clonotype: Its antigen is currently unknown.

General study results and limits: For memory CD8+ cells diversity was much lower, but both naive subsets had comparably high diversity. Both naive subsets, CXCR3-negative and CXCR3-positive, displayed similar TRBV-TRBJ usage, unlike memory cells. When CXCR3-positive naive cells were set against CXCR3-negative naive cells, the former had more hydrophobic TRB CDR3s.

Material: naive CXCR3+ CD8+ T cells from blood. Regarding subset: CD45RO-CCR7+CD27+CD95- naive CD8+ T cells expressing CXCR3 (TNR3+). The genes are TRBV6-4 and TRBJ2-1; checking the TCRdb D call of TRBD2 is not possible without DNA. The sequence was collected from a human donor in good health. Some clones in this sample may be carry-over from other donors' samples. The CDR3 here is CASSEKAENNEQFF.